The clone carrying this T cell receptor (beta chain) is a singleton in its sample. The assay was immunoSEQ multiplex PCR, and TCRdb's table has in-frame clones only and misses some. Here the sample spans 2,500,000 or so clones, less than 95% being singletons. Trimming removed 1 base from V and 9 bases from J; junction bases left unmatched: 5. The length of the CDR3 is 14 residues. Germline V gives CDR1 GTSNPN, CDR2 SVGIG (reference sequence). This sample is part of a study of shared clonotypes between healthy human individuals. This chain joins TRBV30 and TRBJ1-6; 8 nucleotides match TRBD1. The receptor was isolated from a man aged 18 to 35 in good health. Some clones in this sample may be carry-over from other donors' samples. The sequenced material came from naive CD4+ T cells from PBMCs. Regarding subset: CD45RA+ positively selected. The CDR3 DNA follows: TGTGCCTGGAGTGGGCAGGGGGCTAGTTCACCCCTCCACTTT. Residues: CAWSGQGASSPLHF.